One and the same sample provided the 25 T cell receptor beta chains below, sequenced in a study of blood T cells in healthy people across ages. Then a second PCR, running roughly 7 to 11 cycles, was carried out with a sample-barcoded 5' primer and a J-beta primer mix. TCRdb recomputed calls from the 5' RACE reads with MiXCR, one row per CDR3 protein. The table records 1.5 million to 2 million distinct CDR3 sequences, roughly 52% of them present only once. Sample: blood. The receptors come from a woman aged 40 to 50 in good health.

The V and J genes are TRBV7-2 and TRBJ1-3, with TRBD1 matching 8 bases. The CDR3 totals 15 residues. Trimming removed 5 bases from V and 2 bases from J; junction bases left unmatched: 5. Germline values: CDR1 SGHTA, CDR2 FQGNSA. The CDR3 loop is CASSRVTGAGNTIYF. The CDR3 bases are TGTGCCAGCAGCCGCGTGACAGGGGCTGGAAACACCATATATTTT. The full variable domain, completed using reference TRBV7-2 and TRBJ1-3, is GAGVSQSPSNKVTEKGKDVELRCDPISGHTALYWYRQSLGQGLEFLIYFQGNSAPDKSGLPSDRFSAERTGGSVSTLTIQRTQQEDSAVYLCASSRVTGAGNTIYFGEGSWLTVV.

This rearrangement joins TRBV5-6 to TRBJ2-1; possibly TRBD2 for D (6 bases). V lost 6 bases and J 4 bases, leaving 17 bases between the germline ends. The germline V gene encodes CDR1 SGHDT and CDR2 YYEEEE. The CDR3 runs to 15 residues. This CDR3 reads CASIRTSRIYNEQFF. CDR3 in DNA: TGTGCCAGCATCCGAACTAGCCGAATATACAATGAGCAGTTCTTC.

In its sample, this clonotype was seen a few times. V usage is TRBV29-1 and J usage is TRBJ2-5; D gene ambiguous. This CDR3 contains 12 residues. Germline V lookup: CDR1 SQVTM, CDR2 ANQGSEA. The V and J ends lost 6 bases and 10 bases respectively, with 18 bases between them. The CDR3 DNA reads as TGCAGCGTAATCTACGCGGCCCGCGGCCAGTACTTC. It yields the protein CSVIYAARGQYF. Filled out from reference TRBV29-1 and TRBJ2-5, the complete variable domain reads SAVISQKPSRDICQRGTSLTIQCQVDSQVTMMFWYRQQPGQSLTLIATANQGSEATYESGFVIDKFPISRPNLTFSTLTVSNMSPEDSSIYLCSVIYAARGQYFGPGTRLLVL.

The rearrangement links TRBV6-2 or TRBV6-3 to TRBJ2-7; TRBD1 is a possible D gene (5 bases). The CDR3 has 15 residues. With 6 bases removed from V and 2 bases from J, the gap between germline ends came to 17 bases. From germline, CDR1 is MNHEY and CDR2 SVGEGT. This CDR3 is CASRKPGSVAYEQYF. Written as DNA, the CDR3 is TGTGCCAGCAGGAAACCAGGGTCGGTAGCCTACGAGCAGTACTTC.

About this clonotype: Since a much larger clone is just one base distant, this may be a read error. CDR3 in amino acids: CASSPGQRGYIF. The DNA for the CDR3 is TGTGCCAGCAGCCCAGGACAGCGTGGCTACATCTTC. The chain recombines TRBV4-2 with TRBJ1-2, with D possibly matching TRBD1 (6 bases). The CDR3 contains 12 residues. CDR1 is LGHNA, CDR2 YNFKEQ, per germline.

This chain links TRBV5-1 with TRBJ2-3; TRBD1 or TRBD2 may be the D gene (7 bases each). This CDR3 is built from 16 residues. V dropped 4 bases and J dropped 4 bases, with 19 bases sitting between them. CDR1 and CDR2 (germline): SGHRS, YFSETQ. The CDR3 DNA follows: TGCGCCAGCAGCGGCAGAGGGGGCGGGAGCGCAGATACGCAGTATTTT. It specifies CASSGRGGGSADTQYF.

The chain is built from TRBV20-1 and TRBJ1-2, with D uncertain. CDR1 is DFQATT, CDR2 SNEGSKA, per germline (reference sequence). The CDR3 extends over 13 amino acids. V lost 1 base to trimming and J lost 3 bases, with 9 bases between them. The CDR3 nucleotides are TGCAGTGCTAGAGGTGGAGCTCACTATGGCTACACCTTC. Protein: CSARGGAHYGYTF.

This clonotype turned up a few times. The chain couples TRBV4-2 to TRBJ1-2; D is undetermined. CDR1 and CDR2 (germline): LGHNA, YNFKEQ. Trimming stripped 5 bases from V and 3 bases from J, with 19 bases between. The CDR3 extends over 16 amino acids. The CDR3 loop reads CASSSHRASAHYGYTF. As DNA, the CDR3 is TGTGCCAGCAGCTCTCACCGGGCCTCAGCCCACTATGGCTACACCTTC.

V is TRBV29-1 and J is TRBJ1-2; the D gene is possibly TRBD1 (5 bases). V lost 3 bases, J lost 4 bases, and 15 bases lay in between. The CDR3 is 14 amino acids. Germline assignment: CDR1 SQVTM and CDR2 ANQGSEA. The CDR3 loop reads CSVDLAGSGYGYTF. The CDR3 bases are TGCAGCGTTGATCTGGCAGGGAGTGGCTATGGCTACACCTTC.

V is TRBV27 and J is TRBJ2-5; D possibly corresponds to TRBD2 (7 bases). There are 14 residues in the CDR3. Trimming took off 4 bases at V and 5 bases at J, with 14 bases between the two ends. The germline CDR1 and CDR2 sequences are MNHEY and SMNVEV (reference sequence). CDR3 bases: TGTGCCAGCAGTTGGGGGGGGCCCGGGGAGACCCAGTACTTC. Protein: CASSWGGPGETQYF.

In its sample, this clonotype was seen once. The chain employs TRBV25-1 and TRBJ1-1; D is ambiguous. The germline CDR1 and CDR2 sequences are MGHDK and SYGVNS. CDR3 length: 15 amino acids. V was clipped by 1 base and J by 0 bases, with 9 bases between them. CDR3 protein: CASSESAGLNTEAFF. The CDR3 bases are TGTGCCAGCAGTGAATCGGCCGGTTTGAACACTGAAGCTTTCTTT.

The CDR3 nucleotides are TGCGCCAGCAGCCAAGCTCGCTTACCCTACGAGCAGTACTTC. It yields the protein CASSQARLPYEQYF. The V and J genes are TRBV4-3 and TRBJ2-7; D not certain. The CDR3 loop spans 14 amino acids. V was cut by 1 base and J by 2 bases, with 9 bases left in between. Germline lookup yields CDR1 LGHNA and CDR2 YSLEER.

This chain connects TRBV18 to TRBJ1-5; perhaps TRBD1 as D (6 bases). Trimming took 2 bases from V and 6 from J, leaving 20 bases between them. The CDR3 extends over 17 amino acids. CDR1 is KGHSH, CDR2 LQKENI, per germline. DNA of the CDR3: TGTGCCAGCTCACCAGCTCATTCGCAGGGGTCGGGTCAGCCCCAGCATTTT. Residues: CASSPAHSQGSGQPQHF.

The chain is built from TRBV29-1 and TRBJ2-3, with D possibly TRBD1 on 5 matching bases. V gave up 7 bases and J gave up 4 bases, with 12 bases separating them. This CDR3 comprises 12 residues. The germline V gene has CDR1 SQVTM and CDR2 ANQGSEA. The CDR3 bases are TGCAGCGCCGTCAGGGATTCAGATACGCAGTATTTT. Protein: CSAVRDSDTQYF.

This clonotype appeared many times. The chain has TRBV4-3 and TRBJ1-6; perhaps TRBD1 as D (6 bases). Trimming removed 1 base at V and 14 bases at J, with 15 bases between. Looked up from germline, CDR1 is LGHNA and CDR2 is YSLEER. This CDR3 region has 14 residues. The chain's CDR3 is CASSQVQGSAALHF. Written as DNA, the CDR3 is TGCGCCAGCAGCCAAGTACAGGGTAGTGCTGCCCTCCACTTT.

The chain recombines TRBV24-1 with TRBJ2-1; 7 bases match TRBD2. The CDR3 contains 14 residues. Germline CDR1 KGHDR, CDR2 SFDVKD. V shed 4 bases and J 2 bases; nucleotides not matched to a gene: 1. The CDR3 loop reads CATSEGGPYNEQFF. Here the CDR3 DNA reads TGTGCCACCAGTGAGGGAGGGCCCTACAATGAGCAGTTCTTC.

V usage is TRBV20-1 and J usage is TRBJ1-4; D is uncertain. CDR3 length: 13 residues. V shed 5 bases and J shed 3 bases, with 10 bases lying between them. The germline V gene encodes CDR1 DFQATT and CDR2 SNEGSKA (reference sequence). The chain's CDR3 is CSAVPGSNEKLFF. CDR3 DNA sequence: TGCAGTGCTGTCCCCGGCTCTAATGAAAAACTGTTTTTT.

The rearrangement joins TRBV24-1 to TRBJ2-5; TRBD1 is a possible D gene (5 bases). Germline V lookup: CDR1 KGHDR, CDR2 SFDVKD. The CDR3 contains 16 residues. V lost 5 bases, J lost 4 bases, and 19 bases lay in between. The CDR3 coding sequence is TGTGCCACCAGTGCCCGCGACAGACCCTCGGGAGAGACCCAGTACTTC. This sequence encodes CATSARDRPSGETQYF.

The V and J genes are TRBV4-2 and TRBJ2-3; D not resolved. V was shortened by 0 bases and J by 6 bases, with 13 bases between the two germline ends. This CDR3 is built from 15 residues. Germline-derived CDR1 and CDR2 are LGHNA and YNFKEQ. The CDR3 reads CASSQDLGREDTQYF. The CDR3 DNA sequence: TGTGCCAGCAGCCAAGATCTTGGCCGAGAGGATACGCAGTATTTT.

This clonotype was counted a few times. J is TRBJ1-2 and V is TRBV7-9, with TRBD1 identical over 8 bases. Trimming at V came to 5 bases and at J to 4 bases, leaving 9 bases not matched to a gene. Germline V gives CDR1 SEHNR, CDR2 FQNEAQ (reference sequence). This CDR3 has 15 residues. The CDR3, as DNA: TGTGCCAGCAGCCCAGGACAGGGCCTCCCCTATGGCTACACCTTC. This sequence encodes CASSPGQGLPYGYTF. The whole variable domain, remainder taken from reference TRBV7-9 and TRBJ1-2, is DTGVSQNPRHKITKRGQNVTFRCDPISEHNRLYWYRQTLGQGPEFLTYFQNEAQLEKSRLLSDRFSAERPKGSFSTLEIQRTEQGDSAMYLCASSPGQGLPYGYTFGSGTRLTVV.

This clonotype was recorded at least ten times. The genes are TRBV20-1 and TRBJ2-7; D is undetermined. Per the germline V gene, CDR1 is DFQATT and CDR2 is SNEGSKA (reference sequence). The CDR3 runs 12 residues. Trimming took off 7 bases at V and 5 bases at J, with 15 bases between the two ends. The CDR3: CSVSLTVHEQYF. The CDR3 bases are TGCAGTGTCAGCCTCACTGTCCACGAGCAGTACTTC.

This clonotype was picked up a small number of times. The chain is built from TRBV7-2 and TRBJ2-5; 8 bases align to TRBD2. From germline, CDR1 is SGHTA and CDR2 FQGNSA. CDR3 length: 15 amino acids. The V and J ends lost 5 bases and 6 bases, in that order; junction bases with no gene match: 11. CDR3 amino acids: CASSHSGLAGKTQYF. In nucleotides, the CDR3 is TGTGCCAGCAGCCACTCCGGACTAGCAGGGAAGACCCAGTACTTC.

This sequence joins TRBV28 and TRBJ2-1, with D possibly TRBD1 on 7 matching bases. The germline CDR1 and CDR2 sequences are MDHEN and SYDVKM. This CDR3 contains 14 residues. With 3 bases removed from V and 4 bases from J, the gap between germline ends came to 10 bases. The DNA of the CDR3 is TGTGCCAGCAGTTTCAGGGGGGAGTACAATGAGCAGTTCTTC. It is translated as CASSFRGEYNEQFF.

A few counts support this clonotype. CDR3 residues: CASSSNFRANEKLFF. The CDR3 bases are TGTGCCAGCAGTTCCAATTTCCGGGCAAATGAAAAACTGTTTTTT. The chain is built from TRBV6-5 and TRBJ1-4; D not certain. Trimming cost V 4 bases and J 5 bases, with 14 bases left between them. Germline CDR1 reads MNHEY; CDR2 reads SVGAGI. The CDR3 spans 15 residues.

The V and J genes are TRBV29-1 and TRBJ2-6; D unclear. Germline CDR1 and CDR2: SQVTM and ANQGSEA. With 4 bases removed from V and 1 base from J, the gap between germline ends came to 14 bases. The CDR3 has 16 residues. The CDR3 here is CSVGSTHRSGANVLTF. CDR3 coding DNA: TGCAGCGTTGGTAGCACCCATCGTTCTGGGGCCAACGTCCTGACTTTC.